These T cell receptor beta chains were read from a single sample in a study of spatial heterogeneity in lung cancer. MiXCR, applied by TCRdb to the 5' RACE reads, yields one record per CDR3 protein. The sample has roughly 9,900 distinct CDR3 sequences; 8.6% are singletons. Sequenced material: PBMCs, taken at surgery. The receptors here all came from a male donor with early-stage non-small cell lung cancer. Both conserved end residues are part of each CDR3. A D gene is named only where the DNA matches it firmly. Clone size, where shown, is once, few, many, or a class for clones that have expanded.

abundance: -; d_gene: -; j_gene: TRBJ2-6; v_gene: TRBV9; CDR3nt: TGTGCCAGCAGTTCTGGGGCCAACGTCCTGACTTTC; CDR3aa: CASSSGANVLTF
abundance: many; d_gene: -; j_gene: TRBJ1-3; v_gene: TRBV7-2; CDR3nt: TGTGCCAGCAGCTTTAGCGCGCAGGGATCCGGAAACACCATATATTTT; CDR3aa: CASSFSAQGSGNTIYF
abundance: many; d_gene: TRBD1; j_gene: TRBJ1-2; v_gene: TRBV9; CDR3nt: TGTGCCAGCAGCGTATCAGGGGGCAACTATGGCTACACCTTC; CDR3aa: CASSVSGGNYGYTF
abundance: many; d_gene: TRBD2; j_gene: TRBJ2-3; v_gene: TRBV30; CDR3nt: TGTGCCTGGAGTACGTTACTAGCGGGGGGTGTAGATACGCAGTATTTT; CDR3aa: CAWSTLLAGGVDTQYF
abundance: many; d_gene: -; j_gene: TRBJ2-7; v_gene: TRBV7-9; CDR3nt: TGTGCCAGCAGCCCCCGCATAGGGACATACGGAGTCGAGCAGTACTTC; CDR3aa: CASSPRIGTYGVEQYF
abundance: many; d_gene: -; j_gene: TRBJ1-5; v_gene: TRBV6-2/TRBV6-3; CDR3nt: TGTGCCAGCAGTTGGGACGGCGGCAATCAGCCCCAGCATTTT; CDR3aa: CASSWDGGNQPQHF
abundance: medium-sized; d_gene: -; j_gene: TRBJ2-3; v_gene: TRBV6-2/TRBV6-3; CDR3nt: TGTGCCAGCACGGGCGGAACAGATACGCAGTATTTT; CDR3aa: CASTGGTDTQYF
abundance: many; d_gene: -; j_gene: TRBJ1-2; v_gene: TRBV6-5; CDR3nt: TGTGCCAGCAGCTCAGGGTGGCGGTGGGGTGGCTACACCTTC; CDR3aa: CASSSGWRWGGYTF
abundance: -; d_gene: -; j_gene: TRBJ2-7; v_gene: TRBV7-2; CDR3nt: TGTGCCAGCAGCTTCGACACTGTACCCTACGAGCAGTACTTC; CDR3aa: CASSFDTVPYEQYF
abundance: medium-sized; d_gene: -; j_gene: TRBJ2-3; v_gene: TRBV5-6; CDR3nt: TGTGCCAGCAGCGACGGGGTTAGCACAGATACGCAGTATTTT; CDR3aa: CASSDGVSTDTQYF